This record covers a single TCR beta chain. CD8+ and CD4+ T cells circulating in blood were sequenced for TCR beta. Negative isolation was used for CD8+ and CD4+ T cells and FACS enrichment for TEMRA cells. The data derive from a study of CD8 T cells in Susac syndrome. RNA was extracted with the RNeasy kit, and a quantity of about 0.45 to 1 ug was reverse transcribed using random hexamers. Multiplex immunoSEQ PCR targeted 54 Vbeta and 13 Jbeta TCR beta segments. MiXCR was run by TCRdb on the immunoSEQ multiplex PCR reads, yielding one entry per CDR3 protein. The table has around 110,000 distinct CDR3 sequences, under 96% seen once; the top ten hold about 0.13%. This CDR3 is built from 13 residues. V dropped 8 bases and J dropped 4 bases, with 14 bases sitting between them. Germline loops: CDR1 SNHLY, CDR2 FYNNEI.

This TCR was sampled from a human donor with Susac syndrome. Input material: CD4+ T cells from PBMCs. This chain joins TRBV2 and TRBJ1-2; D unresolved. DNA of the CDR3: TGTGCCAGCTCAAGTGACGAGGGCTATGGCTACACCTTC. Its protein is CASSSDEGYGYTF.